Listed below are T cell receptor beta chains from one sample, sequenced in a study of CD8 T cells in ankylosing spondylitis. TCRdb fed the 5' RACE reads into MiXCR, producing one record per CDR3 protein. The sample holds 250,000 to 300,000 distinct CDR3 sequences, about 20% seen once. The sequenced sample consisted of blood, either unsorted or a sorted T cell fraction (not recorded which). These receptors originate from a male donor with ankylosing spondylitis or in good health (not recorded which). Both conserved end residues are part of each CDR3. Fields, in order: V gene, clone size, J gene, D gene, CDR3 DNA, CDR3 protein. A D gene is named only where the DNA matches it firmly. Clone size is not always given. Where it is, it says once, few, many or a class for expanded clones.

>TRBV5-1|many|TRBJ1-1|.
TGTGCCAGCAGCTTGGCAGGGAACACTGAAGCTTTCTTT
CASSLAGNTEAFF
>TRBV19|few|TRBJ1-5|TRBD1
TGTGCCAGTAGGCACCGGGACAGGGGCTTCGGTCGGAGCAATCAGCCCCAGCATTTT
CASRHRDRGFGRSNQPQHF
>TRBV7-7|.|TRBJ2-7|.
TGTGCTAGCAGCTTAGCAGGTGGTTCGCCCTACGAGCAGTACTTC
CASSLAGGSPYEQYF
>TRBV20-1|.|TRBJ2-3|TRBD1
TGCAGTGCTAGAGATGCGGACAGGGGATTAGATACGCAGTATTTT
CSARDADRGLDTQYF
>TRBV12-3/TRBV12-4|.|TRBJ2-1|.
TGTGCCAGCGGGAGGGGGGGCTCCTACAATGAGCAGTTCTTC
CASGRGGSYNEQFF
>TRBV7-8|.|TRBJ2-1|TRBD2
TGTGCCAGCAGCTTAAGACTAGCGGGAGGGTCTCCCTACAATGAGCAGTTCTTC
CASSLRLAGGSPYNEQFF
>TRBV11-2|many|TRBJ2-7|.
TGTGCCAGCAGCCCGACCGAGCACTACGAGCAGTACTTC
CASSPTEHYEQYF
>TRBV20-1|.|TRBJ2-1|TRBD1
TGCAGTGCGGACGACAGGGTTTACAATGAGCAGTTCTTC
CSADDRVYNEQFF
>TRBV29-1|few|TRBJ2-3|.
TGCAGCGTTGTCGGAGTCAAAGACACAGATACGCAGTATTTT
CSVVGVKDTDTQYF
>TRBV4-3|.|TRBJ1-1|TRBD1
TGCGCCAGCAGCCAAGAGACAGGGGGTTTCCCTGAAGCTTTCTTT
CASSQETGGFPEAFF
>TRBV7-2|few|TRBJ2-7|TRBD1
TGTGCCAGGAACAGGACAGGGTCTCACTACGAGCAGTACTTC
CARNRTGSHYEQYF
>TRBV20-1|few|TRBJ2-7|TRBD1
TGCAGTAACCGGGACAGGGGCGACGAGCAGTACTTC
CSNRDRGDEQYF
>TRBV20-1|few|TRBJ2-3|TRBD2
TGCAGTGCTAGATGGATAGCGGGCAGACCAGATACGCAGTATTTT
CSARWIAGRPDTQYF
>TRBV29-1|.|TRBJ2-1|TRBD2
TGCAGCGACAATAGCGGGAACTACAATGAGCAGTTCTTC
CSDNSGNYNEQFF
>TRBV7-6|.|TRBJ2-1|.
TGTGCCAGCAGCCTCGAGCAGTTCTTC
CASSLEQFF
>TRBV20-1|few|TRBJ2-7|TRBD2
TGCAGTGCTAGAGCGGGGGGATTCTACGAGCAGTACTTC
CSARAGGFYEQYF
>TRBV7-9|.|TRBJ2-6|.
TGTGCCAGCAGCTTTCGGCCGGGGGACTCTGGGGCCAACGTCCTGACTTTC
CASSFRPGDSGANVLTF
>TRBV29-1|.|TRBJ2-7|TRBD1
TGCAGCGTTGACGTGACAGGGGATGGGTTCGAGCAGTACTTC
CSVDVTGDGFEQYF
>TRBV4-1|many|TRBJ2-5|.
TGCGCCAGCAGCCAAATCCAGCAAGAGACCCAGTACTTC
CASSQIQQETQYF
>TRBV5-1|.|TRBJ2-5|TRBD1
TGCGCCAGCAGATTGGACAGGGGAGTGGAGACCCAGTACTTC
CASRLDRGVETQYF
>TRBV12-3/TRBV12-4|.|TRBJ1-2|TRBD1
TGTGCCAGCAGTTTCGCCGGGACAGCCGTCGGCTACACCTTC
CASSFAGTAVGYTF
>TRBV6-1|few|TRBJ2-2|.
TGTGCCAGCAGTGCTGAAGCGCTGAACACCGGGGAGCTGTTTTTT
CASSAEALNTGELFF
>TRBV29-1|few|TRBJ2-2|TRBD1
TGCAGCGTTGAGGAGGACAGGGGGAAACCCGGGGAGCTGTTTTTT
CSVEEDRGKPGELFF
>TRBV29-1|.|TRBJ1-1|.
TGCAGCGTTGGACCCAGGGAAGGGAACACTGAAGCTTTCTTT
CSVGPREGNTEAFF
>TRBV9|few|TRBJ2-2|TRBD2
TGTGCCAGCAGCGTAGCACTAGCGGGAGACGAGGAGCTGTTTTTT
CASSVALAGDEELFF
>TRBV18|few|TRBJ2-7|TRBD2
TGTGCCAGCTCAGGGGAGACTAGCGGCTACGAGCAGTACTTC
CASSGETSGYEQYF
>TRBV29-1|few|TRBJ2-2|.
TGCAGCGTGCCGGGACAGAACACCGGGGAGCTGTTTTTT
CSVPGQNTGELFF
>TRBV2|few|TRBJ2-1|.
TGTGCCAGCAGGGAGGGGGGGGCCTCCTACAATGAGCAGTTCTTC
CASREGGASYNEQFF
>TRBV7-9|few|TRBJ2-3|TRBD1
TGTGCCAGCAGCCAAGGGGGCTGGAGCACAGATACGCAGTATTTT
CASSQGGWSTDTQYF
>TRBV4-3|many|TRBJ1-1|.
TGCGCCAGCAGCCAAGATGGGGGGGCTGACACTGAAGCTTTCTTT
CASSQDGGADTEAFF
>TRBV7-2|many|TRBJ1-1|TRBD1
TGTGCCAGCAGTGGACAGGGGAAAGCTTTCTTT
CASSGQGKAFF
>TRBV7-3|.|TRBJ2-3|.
TGTGCCAGCAGCTTAGACTTTACAGATACGCAGTATTTT
CASSLDFTDTQYF
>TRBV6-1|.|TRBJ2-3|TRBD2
TGTGCCAGCAGGCCACTAGCGGCCGGCACCGGAGATACGCAGTATTTT
CASRPLAAGTGDTQYF
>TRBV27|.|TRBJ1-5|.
TGTGCCAGCAGTCGCCTAGAGGATCAGCCCCAGCATTTT
CASSRLEDQPQHF
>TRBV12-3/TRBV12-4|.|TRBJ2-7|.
TGTGCCAGCAGTCGGGACGGTGGCTACGAGCAGTACTTC
CASSRDGGYEQYF
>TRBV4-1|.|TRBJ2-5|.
TGCGCCAGCAGCCAAGAAATGGTAGCTGCAGAGACCCAGTACTTC
CASSQEMVAAETQYF
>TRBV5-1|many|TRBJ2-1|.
TGCGCCAGCAGCTTGGGGTTAGCGGAAGGGGATGGGCCCTACAATGAGCAGTTCTTC
CASSLGLAEGDGPYNEQFF
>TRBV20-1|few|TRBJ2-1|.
TGCAGTGCTAGAGTAGCGGACCCCTACAATGAGCAGTTCTTC
CSARVADPYNEQFF
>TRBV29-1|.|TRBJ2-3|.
TGCAGCGTTGAGTTCGGGACTTCTTATCTTACAGATACGCAGTATTTT
CSVEFGTSYLTDTQYF
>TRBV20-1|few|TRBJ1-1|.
TGCAGTGCCGGGCGGGGCACTGAAGCTTTCTTT
CSAGRGTEAFF
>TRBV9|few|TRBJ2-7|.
TGTGCCAGCAGCGGACTTAGCGGCCCCTCCTACGAGCAGTACTTC
CASSGLSGPSYEQYF
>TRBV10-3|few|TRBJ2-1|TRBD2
TGTGCCACCGGGACTAGCGGGAGCAATGAGCAGTTCTTC
CATGTSGSNEQFF
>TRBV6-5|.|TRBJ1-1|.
TGTGCCAGCAGTTACTTAGGGCAGGTTAAAATGAACACTGAAGCTTTCTTT
CASSYLGQVKMNTEAFF
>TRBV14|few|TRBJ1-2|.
TGTGCCAGCAGCCAAGGACAGTCGTATGGCTACACCTTC
CASSQGQSYGYTF
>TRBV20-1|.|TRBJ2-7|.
TGCAGTGCTAGAGATCTACGGAGCTTTTCTTCCTACGAGCAGTACTTC
CSARDLRSFSSYEQYF